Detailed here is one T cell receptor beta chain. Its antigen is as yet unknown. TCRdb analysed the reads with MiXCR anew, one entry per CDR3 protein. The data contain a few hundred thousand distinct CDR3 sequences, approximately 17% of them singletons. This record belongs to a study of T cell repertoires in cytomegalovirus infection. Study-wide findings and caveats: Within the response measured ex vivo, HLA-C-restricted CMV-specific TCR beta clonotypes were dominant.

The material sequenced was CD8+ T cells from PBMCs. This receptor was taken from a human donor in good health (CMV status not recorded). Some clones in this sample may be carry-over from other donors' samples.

The CDR3 DNA follows: TGTGCCATCAGTACAGGGATGAGGGGCTACACCTTC. Translated, it gives CAISTGMRGYTF. The rearrangement uses TRBV10-3 and TRBJ1-2; TRBD1 is a possible D gene (6 bases). Germline CDR1 is ENHRY and CDR2 is SYGVKD. Between the trimmed V and J ends, which lost 5 bases and 8 bases, there was a span of 12 bases. There are 12 residues in the CDR3.